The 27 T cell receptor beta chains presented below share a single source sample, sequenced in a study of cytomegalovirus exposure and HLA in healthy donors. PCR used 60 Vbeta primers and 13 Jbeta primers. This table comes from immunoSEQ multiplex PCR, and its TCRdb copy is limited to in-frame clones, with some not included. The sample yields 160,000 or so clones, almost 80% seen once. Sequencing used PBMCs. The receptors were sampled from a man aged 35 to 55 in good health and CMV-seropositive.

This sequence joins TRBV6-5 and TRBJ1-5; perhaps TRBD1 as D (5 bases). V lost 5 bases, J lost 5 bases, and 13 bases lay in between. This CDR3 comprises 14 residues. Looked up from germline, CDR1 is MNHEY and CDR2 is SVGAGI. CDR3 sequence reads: CASSIGGGYQPQHF. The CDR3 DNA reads TGTGCCAGCAGTATCGGCGGGGGTTATCAGCCCCAGCATTTT.

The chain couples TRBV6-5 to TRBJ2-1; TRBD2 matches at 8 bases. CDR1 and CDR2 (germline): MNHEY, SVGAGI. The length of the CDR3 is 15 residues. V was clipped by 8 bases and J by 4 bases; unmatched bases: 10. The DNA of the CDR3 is TGTGCCAGCGCCAAACTAGCGGATCTATACAATGAGCAGTTCTTC. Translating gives CASAKLADLYNEQFF.

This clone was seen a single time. CDR3 protein: CASSLHGTGIDQPQHF. In nucleotides, the CDR3 is TGTGCCAGCAGCTTGCACGGGACAGGGATAGATCAGCCCCAGCATTTT. The rearrangement joins TRBV11-2 to TRBJ1-5; 9 bases fit TRBD1. The CDR3 is 16 amino acids. Germline trimming cut 3 bases from V and 5 bases from J; bases unmatched to any gene: 8. Germline V CDR1 and CDR2: SGHAT, FQNNGV.

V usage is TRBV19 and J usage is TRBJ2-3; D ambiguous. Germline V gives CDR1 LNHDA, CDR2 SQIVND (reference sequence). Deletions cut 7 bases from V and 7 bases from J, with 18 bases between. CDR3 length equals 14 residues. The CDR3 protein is CASNRGGSIYTQYF. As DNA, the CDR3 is TGTGCCAGTAACCGCGGCGGCTCAATTTATACGCAGTATTTT.

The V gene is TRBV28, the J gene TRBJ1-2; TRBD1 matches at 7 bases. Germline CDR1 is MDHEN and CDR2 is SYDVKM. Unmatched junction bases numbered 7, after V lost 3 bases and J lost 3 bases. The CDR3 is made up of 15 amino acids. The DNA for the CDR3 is TGTGCCAGCAGTTTTAGTACAGGGGTCGACTATGGCTACACCTTC. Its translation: CASSFSTGVDYGYTF.

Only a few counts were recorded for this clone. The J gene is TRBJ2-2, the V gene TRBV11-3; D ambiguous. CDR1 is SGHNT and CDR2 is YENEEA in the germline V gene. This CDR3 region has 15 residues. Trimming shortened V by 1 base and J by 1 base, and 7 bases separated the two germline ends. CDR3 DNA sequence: TGTGCCAGCAGCTTAGCACCAGGGAACACCGGGGAGCTGTTTTTT. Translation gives CASSLAPGNTGELFF.

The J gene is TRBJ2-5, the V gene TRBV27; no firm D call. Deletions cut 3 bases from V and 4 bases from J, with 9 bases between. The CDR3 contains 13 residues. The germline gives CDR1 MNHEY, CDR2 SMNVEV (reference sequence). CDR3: CASSLGLRETQYF. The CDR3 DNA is TGTGCCAGCAGTTTGGGCCTTCGAGAGACCCAGTACTTC.

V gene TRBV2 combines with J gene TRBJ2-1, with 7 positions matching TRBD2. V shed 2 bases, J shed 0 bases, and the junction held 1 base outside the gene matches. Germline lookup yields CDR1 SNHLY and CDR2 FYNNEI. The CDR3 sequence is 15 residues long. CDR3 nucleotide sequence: TGTGCCAGCAGTGAATCTAGCGGCTCCTACAATGAGCAGTTCTTC. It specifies CASSESSGSYNEQFF.

The CDR3 region has the DNA TGTGCCAGCAGCTTGTTAGGGGGAATGGACAGGGGTGGAACTGAAGCTTTCTTT. Translation: CASSLLGGMDRGGTEAFF. The chain combines TRBV5-4 with TRBJ1-1; 9 nucleotides line up with TRBD1. After removal of 1 base from V and 5 bases from J, the junction contained 15 bases not matched to a gene. Germline CDR1 is SGHNT and CDR2 is YYREEE (reference sequence). The CDR3 contains 18 residues.

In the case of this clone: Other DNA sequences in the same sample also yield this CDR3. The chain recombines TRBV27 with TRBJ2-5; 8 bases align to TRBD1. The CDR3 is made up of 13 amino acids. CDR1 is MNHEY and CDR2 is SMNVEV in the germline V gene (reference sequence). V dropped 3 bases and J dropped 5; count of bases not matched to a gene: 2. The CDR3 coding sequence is TGTGCCAGCAGTTTCAGGGGGCGGGAGACCCAGTACTTC. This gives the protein CASSFRGRETQYF.

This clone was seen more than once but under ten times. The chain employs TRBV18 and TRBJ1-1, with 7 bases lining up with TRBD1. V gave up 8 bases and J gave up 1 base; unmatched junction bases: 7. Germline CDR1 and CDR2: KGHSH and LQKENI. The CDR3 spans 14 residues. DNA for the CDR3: TGTGCCAGCCAGAAGGGACAGCAGAACACTGAAGCTTTCTTT. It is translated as CASQKGQQNTEAFF.

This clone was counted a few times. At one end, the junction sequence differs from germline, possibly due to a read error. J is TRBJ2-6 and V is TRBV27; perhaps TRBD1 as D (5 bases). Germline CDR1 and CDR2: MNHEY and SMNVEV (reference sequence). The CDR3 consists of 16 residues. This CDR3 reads CASSLIGFSGANGLTF. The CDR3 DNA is TGTGCCAGCAGTTTAATAGGGTTCTCTGGGGCCAACGGCCTGACTTTC.

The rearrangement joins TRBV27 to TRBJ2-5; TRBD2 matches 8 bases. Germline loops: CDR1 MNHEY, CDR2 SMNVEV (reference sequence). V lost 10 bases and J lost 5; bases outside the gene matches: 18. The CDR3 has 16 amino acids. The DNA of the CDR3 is TGTGCCACCCGCCACCCCCCAGCGGGAGAGGTGGAGACCCAGTACTTC. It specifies CATRHPPAGEVETQYF.

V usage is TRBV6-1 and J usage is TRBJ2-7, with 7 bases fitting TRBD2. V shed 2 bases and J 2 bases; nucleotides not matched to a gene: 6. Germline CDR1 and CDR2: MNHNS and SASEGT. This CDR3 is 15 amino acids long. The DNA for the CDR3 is TGTGCCAGCAGTGAAAAAGTGGGAGGGCCCTACGAGCAGTACTTC. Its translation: CASSEKVGGPYEQYF.

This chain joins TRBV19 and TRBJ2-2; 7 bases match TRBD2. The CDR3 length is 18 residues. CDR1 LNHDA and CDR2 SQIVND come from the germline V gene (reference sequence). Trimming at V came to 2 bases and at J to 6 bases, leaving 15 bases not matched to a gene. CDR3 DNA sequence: TGTGCCAGTAGTATAATGGCTGTAGGGCGGGAGCTGGCCGGGGAGCTGTTTTTT. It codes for CASSIMAVGRELAGELFF.

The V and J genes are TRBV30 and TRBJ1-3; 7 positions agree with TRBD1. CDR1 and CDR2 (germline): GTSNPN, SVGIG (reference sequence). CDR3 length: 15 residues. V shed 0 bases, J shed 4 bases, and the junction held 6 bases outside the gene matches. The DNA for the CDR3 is TGTGCCTGGAGTGTTAGGGGGCTAAGCGGAAACACCATATATTTT. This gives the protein CAWSVRGLSGNTIYF.

The CDR3 sequence: CASRDTGDTGELFF. Written as DNA, the CDR3 is TGCGCCAGCAGGGACACGGGAGACACCGGGGAGCTGTTTTTT. This sequence joins TRBV5-1 and TRBJ2-2; a possible D gene is TRBD2 (6 bases). Germline V gives CDR1 SGHRS, CDR2 YFSETQ. CDR3 length: 14 residues. V lost 5 bases, J lost 3 bases, and 11 bases lay in between.

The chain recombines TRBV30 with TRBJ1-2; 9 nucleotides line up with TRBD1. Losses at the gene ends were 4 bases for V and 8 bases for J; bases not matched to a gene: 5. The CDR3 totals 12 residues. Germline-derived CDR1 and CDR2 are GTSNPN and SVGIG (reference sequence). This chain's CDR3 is CAWTGQGYGYTF. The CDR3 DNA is TGTGCCTGGACCGGACAGGGGTACGGCTACACCTTC. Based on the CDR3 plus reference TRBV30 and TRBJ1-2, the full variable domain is SQTIHQWPATLVQPVGSPLSLECTVEGTSNPNLYWYRQAAGRGLQLLFYSVGIGQISSEVPQNLSASRPQDRQFILSSKKLLLSDSGFYLCAWTGQGYGYTFGSGTRLTVV.

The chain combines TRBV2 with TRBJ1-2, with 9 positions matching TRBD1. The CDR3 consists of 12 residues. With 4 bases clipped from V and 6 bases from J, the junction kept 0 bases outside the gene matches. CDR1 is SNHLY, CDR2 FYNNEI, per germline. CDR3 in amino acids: CASSGDRDGYTF. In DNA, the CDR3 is TGTGCCAGCAGTGGGGACAGGGATGGCTACACCTTC.

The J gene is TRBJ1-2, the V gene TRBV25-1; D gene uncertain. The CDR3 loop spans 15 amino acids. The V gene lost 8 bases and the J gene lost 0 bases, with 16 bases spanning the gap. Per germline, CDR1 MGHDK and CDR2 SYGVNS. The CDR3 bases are TGTGCCAGCCTCCCGGCGGGCAGCCCTAACTATGGCTACACCTTC. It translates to CASLPAGSPNYGYTF.

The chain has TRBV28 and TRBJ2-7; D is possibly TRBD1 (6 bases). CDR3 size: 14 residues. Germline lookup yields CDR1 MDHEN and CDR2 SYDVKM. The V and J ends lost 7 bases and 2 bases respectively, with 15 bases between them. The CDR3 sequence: CASIHRDTAYEQYF. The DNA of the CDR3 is TGTGCCAGCATCCACAGGGACACCGCCTACGAGCAGTACTTC.

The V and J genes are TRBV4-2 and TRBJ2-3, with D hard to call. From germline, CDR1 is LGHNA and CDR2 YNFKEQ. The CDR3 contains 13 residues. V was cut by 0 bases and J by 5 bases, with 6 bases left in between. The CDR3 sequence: CASSQELVDTQYF. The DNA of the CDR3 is TGTGCCAGCAGCCAAGAACTGGTAGATACGCAGTATTTT.

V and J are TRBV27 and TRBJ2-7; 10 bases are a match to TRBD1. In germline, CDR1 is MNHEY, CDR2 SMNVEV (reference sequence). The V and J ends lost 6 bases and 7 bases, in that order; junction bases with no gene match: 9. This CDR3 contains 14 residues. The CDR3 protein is CASSSGTGVREQYF. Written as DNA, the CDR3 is TGTGCCAGCAGCTCCGGGACAGGGGTGAGGGAGCAGTACTTC.

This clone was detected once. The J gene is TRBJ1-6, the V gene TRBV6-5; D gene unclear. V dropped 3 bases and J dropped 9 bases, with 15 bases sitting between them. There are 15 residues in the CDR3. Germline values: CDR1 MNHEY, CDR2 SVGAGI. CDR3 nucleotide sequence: TGTGCCAGCAGTTATTCTCGGGGTAGGAGTTCACCCCTCCACTTT. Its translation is CASSYSRGRSSPLHF.

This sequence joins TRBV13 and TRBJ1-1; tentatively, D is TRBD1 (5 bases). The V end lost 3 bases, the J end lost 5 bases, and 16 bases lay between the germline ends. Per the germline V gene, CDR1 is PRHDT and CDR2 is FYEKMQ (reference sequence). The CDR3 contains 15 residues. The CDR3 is CASSFFDSWYTEAFF. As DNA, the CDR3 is TGTGCCAGCAGCTTCTTCGACAGTTGGTATACTGAAGCTTTCTTT.

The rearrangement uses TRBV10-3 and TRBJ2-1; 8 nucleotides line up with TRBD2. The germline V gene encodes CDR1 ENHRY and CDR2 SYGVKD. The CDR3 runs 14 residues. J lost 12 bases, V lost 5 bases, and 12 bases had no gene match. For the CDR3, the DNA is TGTGCCATCAGTCGGACTAGCCCCCAGGCAGGGCAGTTCTTC. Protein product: CAISRTSPQAGQFF.

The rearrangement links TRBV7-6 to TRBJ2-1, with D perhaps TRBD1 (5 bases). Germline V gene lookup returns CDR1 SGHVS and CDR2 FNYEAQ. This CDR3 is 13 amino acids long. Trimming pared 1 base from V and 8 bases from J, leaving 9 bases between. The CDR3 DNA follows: TGTGCCAGCAGCTTAGGGGGCGGAGATGAGCAGTTCTTC. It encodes CASSLGGGDEQFF.